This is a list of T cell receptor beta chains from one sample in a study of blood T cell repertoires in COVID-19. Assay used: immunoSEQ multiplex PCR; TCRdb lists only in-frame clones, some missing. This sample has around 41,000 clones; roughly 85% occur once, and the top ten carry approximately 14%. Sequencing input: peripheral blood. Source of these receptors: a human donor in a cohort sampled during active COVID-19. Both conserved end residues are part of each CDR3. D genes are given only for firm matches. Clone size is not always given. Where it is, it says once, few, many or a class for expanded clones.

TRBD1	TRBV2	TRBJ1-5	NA	TGTGCCAGCAGTGTTCCCAAGGGGACAGGGTCGTTCCCGGGCAATCAGCCCCAGCATTTT	CASSVPKGTGSFPGNQPQHF
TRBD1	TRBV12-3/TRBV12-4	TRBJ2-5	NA	TGTGCCAGCAGCCGACAGGGTGGTGAGACCCAGTACTTC	CASSRQGGETQYF
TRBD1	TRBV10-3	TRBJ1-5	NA	TGTGCCATCAGTGAGACGGGACAGGCGGCACTTAGCAATCAGCCCCAGCATTTT	CAISETGQAALSNQPQHF
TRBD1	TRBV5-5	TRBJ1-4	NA	TGTGCCAGCAGCTTGGGGGGGCCGGGACAGGGAATTTCCAATGAAAAACTGTTTTTT	CASSLGGPGQGISNEKLFF
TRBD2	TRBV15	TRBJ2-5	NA	TGTGCCACCAGCACCCCTAGCGGGGGCGTGGAGACCCAGTACTTC	CATSTPSGGVETQYF
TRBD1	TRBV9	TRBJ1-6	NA	TGTGCCAGCAGCGCTCAGACAGGGCCCAATTCACCCCTCCACTTT	CASSAQTGPNSPLHF
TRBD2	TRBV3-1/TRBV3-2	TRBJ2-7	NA	TGTGCCAGCAGCCACCGCGGACTAGCGGGCGGGAGCTCCTACGAGCAGTACTTC	CASSHRGLAGGSSYEQYF
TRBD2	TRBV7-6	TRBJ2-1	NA	TGTGCCAGCAGCTTCCTTAGCGGGGGGGCCTGGGATGAGCAGTTCTTC	CASSFLSGGAWDEQFF
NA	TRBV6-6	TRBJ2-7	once	TGTGCCAGCAGTCCCGGAGGGGGCCAGGGGAGGAACGAGCAGTACTTC	CASSPGGGQGRNEQYF
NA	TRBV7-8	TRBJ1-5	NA	TGTGCCAGCAGCTCGGTGGGGGGGGATCAGCCCCAGCATTTT	CASSSVGGDQPQHF
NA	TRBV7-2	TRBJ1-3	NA	TGTGCCAGCAGCTTAGACGGGACACTTGGAAACACCATATATTTT	CASSLDGTLGNTIYF
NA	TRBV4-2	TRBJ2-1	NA	TGTGCCAGCAGCCAAGATCGAAGGGGGCTAGCGGGTTCTACTTTCTTC	CASSQDRRGLAGSTFF
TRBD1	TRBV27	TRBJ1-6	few	TGTGCCAGCAGTCCACTACAGGGGTCCTATAATTCACCCCTCCACTTT	CASSPLQGSYNSPLHF
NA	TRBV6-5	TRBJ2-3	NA	TGTGCCAGCAGACAAACAGGTGGTCGGGCAGCTACGCAGTATTTT	CASRQTGGRAATQYF
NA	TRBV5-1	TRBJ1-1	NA	TGCGCCAGCAGCTTGGAACAGACTGAAGCTTTCTTT	CASSLEQTEAFF
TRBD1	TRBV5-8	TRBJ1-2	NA	TGTGCCAACTTCCGGGACAGGGCAAACTATGGCTACACCTTC	CANFRDRANYGYTF
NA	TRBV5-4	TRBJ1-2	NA	TGTGCCAGCAGCTTGGGGGGCACATATGGCTACACCTTC	CASSLGGTYGYTF
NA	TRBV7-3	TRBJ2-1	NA	TGTGCCAGCAGCTTAACGGGGGGTCCTCGCAATGAGCAGTTCTTC	CASSLTGGPRNEQFF